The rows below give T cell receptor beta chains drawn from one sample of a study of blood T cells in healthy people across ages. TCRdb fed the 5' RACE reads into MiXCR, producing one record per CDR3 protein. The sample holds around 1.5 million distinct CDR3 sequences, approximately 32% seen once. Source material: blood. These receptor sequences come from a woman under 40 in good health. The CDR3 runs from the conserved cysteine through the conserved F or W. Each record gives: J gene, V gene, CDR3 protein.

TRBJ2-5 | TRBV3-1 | CASSQRVAETQYF
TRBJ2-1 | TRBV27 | CASTSGTSGHNEQFF
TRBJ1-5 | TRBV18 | CASSPVPQPQHF
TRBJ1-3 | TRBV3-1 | CASSQGIRVTGNTIYF
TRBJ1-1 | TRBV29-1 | CSVRATANTEAFF
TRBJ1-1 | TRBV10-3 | CAISVSGNTEAFF
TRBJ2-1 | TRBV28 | CAIRQGSNNEQFF
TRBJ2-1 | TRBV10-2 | CASSEPRLAEDYNEQFF
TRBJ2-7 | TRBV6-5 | CASSRTPGLPYEQYF
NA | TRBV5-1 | CASSSLGLGQYEQYF
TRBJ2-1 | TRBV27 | CASRPTSGTYNEQFF
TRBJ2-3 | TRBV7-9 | CASSLTAGSDTQYF
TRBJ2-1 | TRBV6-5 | CASSYLAGGWDNEQFF
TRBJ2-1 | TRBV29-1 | CSVRKGQTQNEQFF
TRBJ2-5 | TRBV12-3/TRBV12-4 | CASSLGRSETQYF
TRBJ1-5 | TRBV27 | CASTEASQPQHF
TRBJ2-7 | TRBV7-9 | CASSLGTFGQYF
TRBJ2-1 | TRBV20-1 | CSAWPRGKGNEQFF